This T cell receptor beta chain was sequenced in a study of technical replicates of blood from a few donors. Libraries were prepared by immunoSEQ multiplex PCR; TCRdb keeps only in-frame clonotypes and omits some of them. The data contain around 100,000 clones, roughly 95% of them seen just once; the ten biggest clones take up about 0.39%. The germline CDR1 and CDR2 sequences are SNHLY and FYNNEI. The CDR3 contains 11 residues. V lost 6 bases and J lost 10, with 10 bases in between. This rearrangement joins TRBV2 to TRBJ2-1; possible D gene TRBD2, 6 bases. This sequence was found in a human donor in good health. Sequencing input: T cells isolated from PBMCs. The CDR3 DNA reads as TGTGCCAGCAGCGACCGGGAGGAGCAGTTCTTC. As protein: CASSDREEQFF.